Below, one TCR beta chain is given with its context. Its target is not known. This CDR3 contains 15 residues. CDR1 and CDR2 from the germline V gene are LNHNV and YYDKDF (reference sequence). The V end was cut by 2 bases, the J end by 10 bases, with 20 bases between. These data come from a study of T cells in Graves' hyperthyroidism and ophthalmopathy. Findings and caveats of the study: A model using 13 V-J features told ophthalmopathy apart from stable hyperthyroidism. Model predictions of ophthalmopathy came a median roughly 6.4 months before onset.

TCR beta CDR3 sequences were amplified from RNA transcripts. A set of HTBI primers served as the primers for a first-round RT-PCR of the TCR CDR3. Each CDR3 protein gets one entry after TCRdb re-called the multiplex PCR reads with MiXCR. The table includes 250,000 to 300,000 distinct CDR3 sequences, around 20% detected once. The TCR was taken from a man aged 50 to 59 with Graves' ophthalmopathy. This rearrangement joins TRBV15 to TRBJ1-1; D call uncertain. Input material: blood. Here the CDR3 reads CATSRWTQTAVGAFF. Here the CDR3 DNA reads TGTGCCACCAGCAGATGGACCCAGACGGCGGTCGGAGCTTTCTTT.